This is a list of T cell receptor beta chains from one sample in a study of technical replicates of blood from a few donors. Data came from immunoSEQ multiplex PCR; TCRdb stores just in-frame clones and leaves some out. The sample has more than 70,000 clones, roughly 96% seen once; the top ten hold approximately 0.2%. Sequenced input: T cells isolated from PBMCs. These receptors originate from a human donor in good health. CDR3s include the opening cysteine and the closing phenylalanine or tryptophan. A D gene is named only where the DNA matches it firmly. Not all rows give a size; the values are once, few, many and, for expanded clones, a class.

v_call	clone_size	d_call	j_call	cdr3_nt	cdr3_aa
TRBV27	NA	TRBD1	TRBJ2-7	TGTGCCAGCAGTAGTCGAGGGGTGACAGGGGGCCTTTACGAGCAGTACTTC	CASSSRGVTGGLYEQYF
TRBV6-5	NA	NA	TRBJ2-7	TGTGCCAGCAGTTCCGGCAGGGGTACAGGCGAGCAGTACTTC	CASSSGRGTGEQYF
TRBV5-6	NA	TRBD2	TRBJ2-1	TGTGCCAGCAGCTTCTTTAGCGGGGTTAGGGATGAGCAGTTCTTC	CASSFFSGVRDEQFF
TRBV6-5	NA	NA	TRBJ1-1	TGTGCCAGCAGTCCCAGAGGGTCATCCACTGAAGCTTTCTTT	CASSPRGSSTEAFF
TRBV5-4	NA	TRBD2	TRBJ2-2	TGTGCCAGCAGCCCGACTAGCGGGGGGGAGATGAACACCGGGGAGCTGTTTTTT	CASSPTSGGEMNTGELFF
TRBV11-2	NA	TRBD2	TRBJ2-7	TGTGCCAGCAGCTTACCGGGACTAGCGTACCGTAATAGCTCCTACGAGCAGTACTTC	CASSLPGLAYRNSSYEQYF
TRBV6-1	NA	NA	TRBJ2-7	TGTGCCAGCAGTGAAGGGGGGACCGGGAGTTATCCCTACGAGCAGTACTTC	CASSEGGTGSYPYEQYF
TRBV12-2	NA	NA	TRBJ2-7	NA	CASRLDFGSGTRTHF
TRBV28	NA	NA	TRBJ2-7	TGTGCCAGCAGTTTAATCCGCCTAACAGGACCTTACGAGCAGTACTTC	CASSLIRLTGPYEQYF
TRBV4-1	NA	NA	TRBJ2-7	TGCGCCAGCAGCCAAGACTGGCGAGGGAGCTCCTACGAGCAGTACTTC	CASSQDWRGSSYEQYF
TRBV30	NA	TRBD2	TRBJ2-1	TGTGCCTTGGGACTAGCGGGGGAGCAGTTCTTC	CALGLAGEQFF
TRBV18	NA	TRBD1	TRBJ2-7	TGTGCCAGCTCACCACCTGGGACAGATTACGAGCAGTACTTC	CASSPPGTDYEQYF
TRBV19	NA	NA	TRBJ2-2	TGTGCCAGTAGTACGGACATGGCGAACACCGGGGAGCTGTTTTTT	CASSTDMANTGELFF
TRBV5-5	NA	TRBD1	TRBJ1-2	TGTGCCAGCAGCTTGGGAGGGGGCTCGGATGGCTACACCTTC	CASSLGGGSDGYTF
TRBV29-1	NA	NA	TRBJ1-2	TGCAGCGTTGAAGTCACGGGGTTATACACCTTC	CSVEVTGLYTF
TRBV7-3	NA	TRBD1	TRBJ2-3	TGTGCCAGCAGCTCCGGGACAGGGAGCACAGATACGCAGTATTTT	CASSSGTGSTDTQYF
TRBV7-8	NA	NA	TRBJ1-1	TGTGCCAGCAGCCCTTATCGCGGGCGGGCTGAAGCTTTCTTT	CASSPYRGRAEAFF
TRBV30	once	TRBD1	TRBJ2-2	TGTGCCTGGAGTGTAGGACAGGGGCCCGGGGAGCTGTTTTTT	CAWSVGQGPGELFF
TRBV5-1	NA	NA	TRBJ2-3	TGCGCCAGCAGCGGGGGCGTTCTTGTGGGGACAGATACGCAGTATTTT	CASSGGVLVGTDTQYF
TRBV18	NA	TRBD1	TRBJ1-5	TGTGCCAGCTCACCGAGGGGGCTTAGCAATCAGCCCCAGCATTTT	CASSPRGLSNQPQHF
TRBV4-1	NA	TRBD2	TRBJ2-5	TGCGCCAGCAGCCATCTAGCGGGACAAGAGACCCAGTACTTC	CASSHLAGQETQYF
TRBV30	NA	NA	TRBJ2-1	TGTGCCTGGAGTGTACCAGGGGGGCTGGGTGAGCAGTTCTTC	CAWSVPGGLGEQFF
TRBV6-1	NA	TRBD1	TRBJ2-1	TGTGCCAGCAAGCAGTACTTTAGGGGGCGCAATGAGCAGTTCTTC	CASKQYFRGRNEQFF
TRBV5-1	NA	TRBD2	TRBJ2-7	TGCGCCAGCAGCATAGGACTAGCGGGGTTCTTGGTCGAGCAGTACTTC	CASSIGLAGFLVEQYF
TRBV30	NA	NA	TRBJ2-5	TGTGCCTGGAGTGTTCTGAGTATACGGCAAGAGACCCAGTACTTC	CAWSVLSIRQETQYF
TRBV5-1	NA	NA	TRBJ1-1	TGCGCCAGCAGCTTGGGACCGATGGGGCCTTTTGAAGCTTTCTTT	CASSLGPMGPFEAFF
TRBV28	NA	NA	TRBJ2-4	TGTGCCAGCAGTTTACAATCCATAGCCAAAAACATTCAGTACTTC	CASSLQSIAKNIQYF